This T cell receptor (beta chain) was captured by sequencing in a study of cytomegalovirus exposure and HLA in healthy donors. Turning to the study itself: Drawn from HLA-typed donors, about 85 million unique TCRs were held in an early data release. Study conclusions and caveats: Association with HLA alleles at 0.05 false discovery rate was found for 15,000 or so TCR beta sequences in a later analysis. Cytomegalovirus status, reportedly, was diagnosed with high specificity and sensitivity by the classifier.

The CDR3 sequence is 12 residues long. V lost 2 bases and J 15 bases, leaving 14 bases between the germline ends. Germline CDR1 reads MNHNS; CDR2 reads SASEGT. Researchers ran the PCR with 60 Vbeta and 13 Jbeta primers. Some clones are missing from TCRdb's copy, which holds only in-frame ones; the method was immunoSEQ multiplex PCR. The sample comprises 110,000 to 150,000 clones, 60% to 85% of which are singletons, and approximately 1.3% rests with the top ten. As concerns this clone: What it binds is unknown.

This sequence was found in a male donor in good health and CMV-seropositive. This sequence joins TRBV6-1 and TRBJ2-1, with no clear D. What was sequenced was PBMCs. CDR3 coding DNA: TGTGCCAGCAGTGAATTTGGCAGTAAGCGGTTCTTC. This gives the protein CASSEFGSKRFF.